What follows are 31 T cell receptor beta chains derived from one specimen sequenced in a study of OX40 agonist ivuxolimab in advanced cancers. Measured with immunoSEQ multiplex PCR; TCRdb has only the in-frame clones, and not every one. This sample has under 75,000 clones, with about 86% found just once. The source material was CD4+ or CD8+ T cells sorted from blood, sampled in a trial of the OX40 agonist ivuxolimab. These receptors originate from an adult with an advanced solid tumor such as melanoma, head and neck, liver or kidney cancer.

The V call is TRBV2, the J call TRBJ2-1, with 9 nucleotides matching TRBD2. With 6 bases clipped from V and 9 bases from J, the junction kept 18 bases outside the gene matches. CDR1 is SNHLY and CDR2 is FYNNEI in the germline V gene. The CDR3 consists of 17 residues. CDR3 amino acids: CASRVQGLLSGSSEQFF. CDR3 sequence (DNA): TGTGCCAGCAGAGTCCAGGGGTTGCTTAGCGGGAGCAGTGAGCAGTTCTTC.

This clone occurred once. The chain joins TRBV7-2 to TRBJ1-4, with 9 bases fitting TRBD1. Germline assignment: CDR1 SGHTA and CDR2 FQGNSA. V lost 1 base to trimming and J lost 5 bases; unmatched junction nucleotides: 2. This CDR3 has 15 amino acids. The CDR3 DNA reads as TGTGCCAGCAGCTTAGAGGGGACAGGGAATGAAAAACTGTTTTTT. It encodes CASSLEGTGNEKLFF.

V usage is TRBV6-6 and J usage is TRBJ2-7; 11 bases align to TRBD2. V shed 6 bases and J 6 bases; nucleotides not matched to a gene: 7. The germline V gene encodes CDR1 MNHNY and CDR2 SVGAGI (reference sequence). This CDR3 has 14 amino acids. The DNA for the CDR3 is TGTGCCAGCAGCCCCACTAGCGGGAGCTCCGAGCAGTACTTC. Protein sequence: CASSPTSGSSEQYF.

J is TRBJ1-5 and V is TRBV7-2; D uncertain. The CDR3 is 15 amino acids. Germline values: CDR1 SGHTA, CDR2 FQGNSA. With 1 base removed from V and 3 bases from J, the gap between germline ends came to 10 bases. The chain's CDR3 is CASSLVGQANQPQHF. The DNA for the CDR3 is TGTGCCAGCAGCTTAGTTGGTCAAGCCAATCAGCCCCAGCATTTT.

J is TRBJ2-1 and V is TRBV29-1, with 7 bases aligning to TRBD2. The CDR3 is 15 amino acids. CDR1 and CDR2 from the germline V gene are SQVTM and ANQGSEA. V gave up 5 bases and J gave up 1 base; unmatched junction bases: 8. The DNA for the CDR3 is TGCAGCGTTCCCCGGGGAGCGGGGTCCTACAATGAGCAGTTCTTC. Protein: CSVPRGAGSYNEQFF.

The chain carries TRBV6-5 and TRBJ1-5; no definite D call. The ends were cut back, 6 bases at V and 8 bases at J, with 17 bases in the middle. Looked up from germline, CDR1 is MNHEY and CDR2 is SVGAGI. The CDR3 has 14 amino acids. The CDR3 nucleotides are TGTGCCAGCAGAGATGTGGGTGGATACAAGCCCCAGCATTTT. Its translation: CASRDVGGYKPQHF.

This chain joins TRBV9 and TRBJ2-2, with 10 bases fitting TRBD2. V lost 0 bases, J lost 5 bases, and 4 bases stayed unmatched. Looked up from germline, CDR1 is SGDLS and CDR2 is YYNGEE. The CDR3 covers 16 residues. The DNA for the CDR3 is TGTGCCAGCAGCGTAGAGCTAGCGGGAGCTACCGGGGAGCTGTTTTTT. The encoded protein is CASSVELAGATGELFF.

This chain links TRBV30 with TRBJ1-2, with 12 bases fitting TRBD1. Germline V gives CDR1 GTSNPN, CDR2 SVGIG (reference sequence). The J segment lost 8 bases and the V segment lost 3 bases, leaving 4 bases of the junction unmatched. This CDR3 comprises 13 residues. CDR3 nucleotides: TGTGCCTGGAGGGGACAGGGGGCATGGGGCTACACCTTC. Translation gives CAWRGQGAWGYTF.

The genes are TRBV5-1 and TRBJ1-2; the match to TRBD1 covers 9 bases. The V gene end was trimmed by 4 bases and the J gene end by 1 base; junction bases not matched to a gene: 11. Germline V gene lookup returns CDR1 SGHRS and CDR2 YFSETQ. The CDR3 consists of 17 residues. For the CDR3, the DNA is TGCGCCAGCAGCCCCCTGGAGGGGGACAGGGATAACTATGGCTACACCTTC. As protein: CASSPLEGDRDNYGYTF.

The V gene is TRBV2, the J gene TRBJ2-7, with D maybe TRBD1 (5 bases). CDR1 is SNHLY and CDR2 is FYNNEI in the germline V gene. Trimming took 5 bases from V and 0 from J, leaving 8 bases between them. The CDR3 has 13 residues. CDR3 in amino acids: CASSQGFSYEQYF. The CDR3 DNA follows: TGTGCCAGCAGTCAGGGTTTCTCCTACGAGCAGTACTTC.

Only a few counts were recorded for this clone. The chain joins TRBV28 to TRBJ1-5, with D possibly TRBD1 on 6 matching bases. The CDR3 extends over 17 amino acids. The V gene lost 6 bases and the J gene lost 3 bases, with 21 bases spanning the gap. Germline V gene sequence: CDR1 MDHEN, CDR2 SYDVKM. CDR3 sequence reads: CASRAGQSNTFNQPQHF. DNA of the CDR3: TGTGCCAGCAGGGCCGGACAGTCCAATACATTCAATCAGCCCCAGCATTTT.

The chain links TRBV5-1 to TRBJ1-2; no clear D gene. CDR3 length equals 13 residues. Between the trimmed V and J ends, which lost 4 bases and 4 bases, there was a span of 11 bases. The germline V gene encodes CDR1 SGHRS and CDR2 YFSETQ. The CDR3 region has the DNA TGCGCCAGCAGCCATGAGGGTGGCTATGGCTACACCTTC. Translating gives CASSHEGGYGYTF. The full variable domain, in which reference TRBV5-1 and TRBJ1-2 provide the parts outside the CDR3, is KAGVTQTPRYLIKTRGQQVTLSCSPISGHRSVSWYQQTPGQGLQFLFEYFSETQRNKGNFPGRFSGRQFSNSRSEMNVSTLELGDSALYLCASSHEGGYGYTFGSGTRLTVV.

This clone was seen a few times. The chain links TRBV7-8 to TRBJ2-7; TRBD1 might be the D (5 bases). Germline V lookup: CDR1 SGHVS, CDR2 FQNEAQ. The CDR3 covers 16 residues. The V and J ends lost 5 bases and 6 bases respectively, with 23 bases between them. CDR3 region: CASSLRPQVPAGEQYF. The CDR3 DNA reads TGTGCCAGCAGCCTCCGACCACAGGTACCAGCTGGCGAGCAGTACTTC.

The CDR3 bases are TGCGCCAGCAGCCGACGGACTAGCGGATACAATGAGCAGTTCTTC. It yields the protein CASSRRTSGYNEQFF. The rearrangement uses TRBV4-1 and TRBJ2-1; 10 bases are shared with TRBD2. Germline V gene sequence: CDR1 MGHRA, CDR2 YSYEKL. This CDR3 contains 15 residues. With 4 bases clipped from V and 4 bases from J, the junction kept 4 bases outside the gene matches.

The J gene is TRBJ1-6, the V gene TRBV7-2, with no clear D. Trimming removed 3 bases at V and 7 bases at J, with 13 bases between. The CDR3 is made up of 15 amino acids. Germline V CDR1 and CDR2: SGHTA, FQGNSA. In nucleotides, the CDR3 is TGTGCCAGCAGCTTGAGCCGCGCTGGGAATTCACCCCTCCACTTT. Protein product: CASSLSRAGNSPLHF. The whole variable domain, remainder taken from reference TRBV7-2 and TRBJ1-6, is GAGVSQSPSNKVTEKGKDVELRCDPISGHTALYWYRQSLGQGLEFLIYFQGNSAPDKSGLPSDRFSAERTGGSVSTLTIQRTQQEDSAVYLCASSLSRAGNSPLHFGNGTRLTVT.

This clone appeared once. This chain connects TRBV14 to TRBJ1-3, with D possibly being TRBD1 (5 bases). V gave up 2 bases and J gave up 2 bases, with 7 bases separating them. The germline V gene has CDR1 SGHDN and CDR2 FVKESK. CDR3 length equals 14 residues. As DNA, the CDR3 is TGTGCCAGCAGCCAATCGGGACCTGGAAACACCATATATTTT. Translating it yields CASSQSGPGNTIYF.

The rearrangement uses TRBV5-8 and TRBJ1-3; the match to TRBD1 covers 7 bases. Losses at the gene ends were 5 bases for V and 0 bases for J; bases not matched to a gene: 5. Germline assignment: CDR1 SGHTS and CDR2 YDEGEE. This CDR3 comprises 15 residues. The CDR3 loop reads CASRLGQSSGNTIYF. The CDR3 nucleotides are TGTGCCAGCAGGCTGGGACAGAGCTCTGGAAACACCATATATTTT.

The CDR3 spells CASSQERGSSYNEQFF. In DNA form, the CDR3 reads TGCGCCAGCAGCCAAGAACGGGGGAGCTCCTACAATGAGCAGTTCTTC. The J gene is TRBJ2-1, the V gene TRBV4-1, with a weak D call TRBD2 (6 bases). The V and J ends lost 0 bases and 0 bases respectively, with 9 bases between them. The CDR3 sequence is 16 residues long. CDR1 and CDR2 from the germline V gene are MGHRA and YSYEKL.

The CDR3 nucleotides are TGTGCCATCAGCTCCCTGGCGTTAGATACGCAGTATTTT. It yields the protein CAISSLALDTQYF. This sequence joins TRBV10-3 and TRBJ2-3; no clear D gene. V was shortened by 6 bases and J by 5 bases, with 12 bases between the two germline ends. Per the germline V gene, CDR1 is ENHRY and CDR2 is SYGVKD. The length of the CDR3 is 13 residues.

The V and J genes are TRBV7-2 and TRBJ2-7, with no clear D. Trimming stripped 1 base from V and 4 bases from J, with 17 bases between. CDR1 SGHTA and CDR2 FQGNSA come from the germline V gene. This CDR3 comprises 16 residues. The CDR3 sequence is CASSLEGGRVPYEQYF. The DNA of the CDR3 is TGTGCCAGCAGCTTAGAAGGTGGTAGGGTTCCGTACGAGCAGTACTTC.

This rearrangement joins TRBV6-6 to TRBJ1-2; D remains unclear. Germline V gene lookup returns CDR1 MNHNY and CDR2 SVGAGI (reference sequence). The CDR3 length is 16 residues. V gave up 0 bases and J gave up 4 bases, with 15 bases separating them. The CDR3 DNA sequence: TGTGCCAGCAGTTACTCGGTACAGAGCAAAAGCTATGGCTACACCTTC. This encodes CASSYSVQSKSYGYTF.

This clone showed up just once. The V and J genes are TRBV10-3 and TRBJ1-1, with D possibly matching TRBD1 (5 bases). Germline V gives CDR1 ENHRY, CDR2 SYGVKD. V was trimmed by 10 bases and J by 0 bases, leaving 15 bases between them. The CDR3 totals 14 residues. DNA of the CDR3: TGTGCCACCGAGGGGAGCTCTTTGAACACTGAAGCTTTCTTT. The encoded protein is CATEGSSLNTEAFF.

V usage is TRBV4-3 and J usage is TRBJ1-2; D is ambiguous. The CDR3 covers 16 residues. V was clipped by 0 bases and J by 4 bases, with 15 bases between them. In germline, CDR1 is LGHNA, CDR2 YSLEER. The CDR3 sequence: CASSQDFGPTLYGYTF. In DNA, the CDR3 is TGCGCCAGCAGCCAAGACTTCGGGCCCACCCTCTATGGCTACACCTTC.

The chain combines TRBV27 with TRBJ2-5, with D unresolved. Germline lookup yields CDR1 MNHEY and CDR2 SMNVEV (reference sequence). This CDR3 comprises 11 residues. Trimming stripped 3 bases from V and 5 bases from J, with 4 bases between. This CDR3 is CASSFAETQYF. Here the CDR3 DNA reads TGTGCCAGCAGTTTCGCGGAGACCCAGTACTTC.

The rearrangement links TRBV2 to TRBJ2-7; D remains ambiguous. Trimming stripped 7 bases from V and 0 bases from J, with 13 bases between. This CDR3 spans 14 amino acids. Germline V gene data show CDR1 as SNHLY and CDR2 as FYNNEI. The CDR3 DNA reads TGTGCCAGCAATAGGGAATCCCGCTCCTACGAGCAGTACTTC. This codes for CASNRESRSYEQYF. The full variable domain, in which reference TRBV2 and TRBJ2-7 provide the parts outside the CDR3, is EPEVTQTPSHQVTQMGQEVILRCVPISNHLYFYWYRQILGQKVEFLVSFYNNEISEKSEIFDDQFSVERPDGSNFTLKIRSTKLEDSAMYFCASNRESRSYEQYFGPGTRLTVT.

This clone was recorded only once. The chain employs TRBV13 and TRBJ2-2, with D unclear. CDR3 length equals 12 residues. Germline assignment: CDR1 PRHDT and CDR2 FYEKMQ (reference sequence). V shed 5 bases and J shed 0 bases, with 1 base lying between them. In nucleotides, the CDR3 is TGTGCCAGCAGCCCGAACACCGGGGAGCTGTTTTTT. It codes for CASSPNTGELFF.

V gene TRBV10-3 combines with J gene TRBJ2-7; 8 positions match TRBD1. Germline values: CDR1 ENHRY, CDR2 SYGVKD. This CDR3 region has 14 residues. The V gene end was trimmed by 2 bases and the J gene end by 2 bases; junction bases not matched to a gene: 2. The CDR3 here is CAISEDRGPYEQYF. CDR3 sequence (DNA): TGTGCCATCAGTGAGGACAGGGGCCCCTACGAGCAGTACTTC.

The chain couples TRBV6-1 to TRBJ2-4; D call uncertain. The length of the CDR3 is 17 residues. V shed 0 bases and J shed 4 bases, with 16 bases lying between them. Germline loops: CDR1 MNHNS, CDR2 SASEGT. CDR3 amino acids: CASSEASGPLGKNIQYF. Written as DNA, the CDR3 is TGTGCCAGCAGTGAAGCTTCAGGCCCCTTGGGGAAAAACATTCAGTACTTC.

V is TRBV7-3 and J is TRBJ2-5; weak D call: TRBD2 (6 bases). Per germline, CDR1 SGHTA and CDR2 FQGTGA. Trimming removed 2 bases from V and 1 base from J, with 8 bases in between. This CDR3 has 14 residues. The CDR3 sequence is CASSLEAGQETQYF. The CDR3 nucleotides are TGTGCCAGCAGCTTAGAAGCGGGCCAAGAGACCCAGTACTTC. The complete variable domain, with remaining parts taken from reference TRBV7-3 and TRBJ2-5, reads GAGVSQTPSNKVTEKGKYVELRCDPISGHTALYWYRQSLGQGPEFLIYFQGTGAADDSGLPNDRFFAVRPEGSVSTLKIQRTERGDSAVYLCASSLEAGQETQYFGPGTRLLVL.

The rearrangement joins TRBV5-4 to TRBJ2-5; 9 nucleotides line up with TRBD2. The CDR3 loop spans 16 amino acids. The trim removed 1 base at V and 4 bases at J, leaving 8 bases unmatched. Germline loops: CDR1 SGHNT, CDR2 YYREEE (reference sequence). In DNA, the CDR3 is TGTGCCAGCAGCTTGCTCGTTGGAGCGGGAGGAGAGACCCAGTACTTC. It yields the protein CASSLLVGAGGETQYF.

The rearrangement links TRBV30 to TRBJ1-5; D is ambiguous. This CDR3 has 14 amino acids. Germline lookup yields CDR1 GTSNPN and CDR2 SVGIG (reference sequence). V shed 3 bases and J shed 0 bases, with 9 bases lying between them. The CDR3 bases are TGTGCCTGGAGCCTAGGAGTTAGCAATCAGCCCCAGCATTTT. It encodes CAWSLGVSNQPQHF. Full variable domain (outside the CDR3, taken from reference TRBV30 and TRBJ1-5): SQTIHQWPATLVQPVGSPLSLECTVEGTSNPNLYWYRQAAGRGLQLLFYSVGIGQISSEVPQNLSASRPQDRQFILSSKKLLLSDSGFYLCAWSLGVSNQPQHFGDGTRLSIL.